This T cell receptor beta chain was recorded in a study of spatial heterogeneity in lung cancer. The wider study: Beta-chain sequences were consistently detected more often than alpha-chain sequences. The study found that TCR transcript counts in tumor regions correlated strongly with a matched bulk RNA-seq T cell module score. Study-wide results and caveats: How many expanded intratumoral alpha and beta TCRs were present tracked the tumor mutation count, which was a count of nonsynonymous mutations.

TCRdb reprocessed the 5' RACE reads with MiXCR, giving one entry per CDR3 protein. The repertoire holds about 18,000 distinct CDR3 sequences, with 6.5% to 8.5% as singletons. Time point specified: sample taken at primary tumor resection. Patients with untreated early-stage non-small cell lung cancer, numbering 72, were the donors. No cells were sorted before sequencing. The whole RNA sequenced was extracted from tumor, nontumor lung or frozen PBMC. Germline V gives CDR1 MGHRA, CDR2 YSYEKL. Trimming pared 1 base from V and 0 bases from J, leaving 9 bases between. This CDR3 is 15 amino acids long. This clonotype came up a few times. The target antigen is unknown.

The chain has TRBV4-1 and TRBJ1-2; D may be TRBD1 (5 bases). Sequences were derived from lung tumor tissue, sampled at surgery. The sequence derives from a male donor with early-stage non-small cell lung cancer. This CDR3 reads CASSQGQQANYGYTF. The CDR3, as DNA: TGCGCCAGCAGCCAAGGACAGCAAGCTAACTATGGCTACACCTTC.